One sample yielded the 9 T cell receptor beta chains listed below, sequenced in a study of blood T cell repertoires in COVID-19. Assay: immunoSEQ multiplex PCR; the TCRdb copy retains only in-frame clones and omits some. Counted here are about 99,000 clones, just under 85% occurring once; the ten biggest clones make up approximately 3.4%. The sample taken for sequencing was peripheral blood. The source is a woman older than 75 with active or convalescent COVID-19.

V and J are TRBV2 and TRBJ1-5, with D tentatively TRBD1 (6 bases). The CDR3 covers 15 residues. CDR1 is SNHLY, CDR2 FYNNEI, per germline. The ends were cut back, 7 bases at V and 2 bases at J, with 15 bases in the middle. The CDR3 coding sequence is TGTGCCAGCATACAGGACAGACTTGGCAATCAGCCCCAGCATTTT. The encoded protein is CASIQDRLGNQPQHF.

The CDR3 sequence is CASRKLAGEVNEQYF. As DNA, the CDR3 is TGTGCCAGCAGGAAACTAGCGGGAGAAGTCAACGAGCAGTACTTC. V is TRBV6-5 and J is TRBJ2-7; 11 nucleotides agree with TRBD2. J gave up 5 bases and V 6 bases, and 9 bases lay outside the gene matches. Germline V gene lookup returns CDR1 MNHEY and CDR2 SVGAGI. The CDR3 is made up of 15 amino acids.

The chain couples TRBV18 to TRBJ1-5; D is uncertain. There are 14 residues in the CDR3. Germline V gene sequence: CDR1 KGHSH, CDR2 LQKENI. V shed 3 bases and J shed 0 bases, with 6 bases lying between them. CDR3 loop: CASSPTDSNQPQHF. The CDR3 nucleotides read TGTGCCAGCTCACCCACAGATAGCAATCAGCCCCAGCATTTT.

The chain links TRBV19 to TRBJ1-3; D remains ambiguous. This CDR3 contains 15 residues. V lost 6 bases and J 2 bases, leaving 14 bases between the germline ends. Germline CDR1 and CDR2: LNHDA and SQIVND (reference sequence). In DNA, the CDR3 is TGTGCCAGTAGATCTATGGACTACACTGGAAACACCATATATTTT. This sequence encodes CASRSMDYTGNTIYF.

The V call is TRBV3-1 (or the pseudogene TRBV3-2), the J call TRBJ1-1, with a weak D call TRBD1 (6 bases). In germline, CDR1 is LGHDT, CDR2 YNNKEL (reference sequence). This CDR3 is built from 17 residues. Trimming left V 4 bases short and J 4 bases short, with 22 bases between. The CDR3 coding sequence is TGTGCCAGCAGCCCCGGGACATCTAGAGTGGTGAGCACTGAAGCTTTCTTT. Protein product: CASSPGTSRVVSTEAFF.

The CDR3 reads CASSELGHTTQGYTF. The CDR3 nucleotides are TGTGCCAGTAGCGAGTTGGGACACACGACACAGGGGTACACCTTC. The genes are TRBV19 and TRBJ1-2; 7 nucleotides match TRBD1. V lost 6 bases, J lost 11 bases, and 18 bases stayed unmatched. CDR1 is LNHDA and CDR2 is SQIVND in the germline V gene (reference sequence). The CDR3 contains 15 residues.

The chain combines TRBV19 with TRBJ1-5; D is ambiguous. CDR3 size: 13 residues. Germline V CDR1 and CDR2: LNHDA, SQIVND (reference sequence). Trimming removed 4 bases from V and 3 bases from J, with 7 bases in between. Here the CDR3 DNA reads TGTGCCAGTAGTAGTCAATTCAATCAGCCCCAGCATTTT. Amino acids: CASSSQFNQPQHF.

The genes are TRBV5-1 and TRBJ2-1, with TRBD1 matching 7 bases. CDR3 length equals 17 residues. Germline assignment: CDR1 SGHRS and CDR2 YFSETQ. The trim removed 4 bases at V and 0 bases at J, leaving 10 bases unmatched. The chain's CDR3 is CASSQTGTAISYNEQFF. Here the CDR3 DNA reads TGCGCCAGCAGCCAAACCGGGACAGCCATCTCCTACAATGAGCAGTTCTTC.

This clone turned up a few times. This chain joins TRBV28 and TRBJ2-7; tentatively, D is TRBD2 (6 bases). V lost 5 bases and J 0 bases, leaving 17 bases between the germline ends. Germline V gene data show CDR1 as MDHEN and CDR2 as SYDVKM. The CDR3 consists of 16 residues. The CDR3 coding sequence is TGTGCCAGCAGTCTCCACCTAGCGTCTCTCTCCTACGAGCAGTACTTC. Protein sequence: CASSLHLASLSYEQYF.